The 20 T cell receptor beta chains below come from one sample, sequenced in a study of T-cell memory formation after mild COVID-19. One entry per CDR3 protein results from TCRdb running MiXCR on the 5' RACE reads. The data contain about 350,000 distinct CDR3 sequences, under 15% of them seen just once; the ten biggest clones take up 22%. Sample: PBMCs or a T cell subset sorted from them (not recorded which). The source is a man between 18 and 29 years old who had mild COVID-19 (a few samples of this study predate the infection). Cell type and time point are not known.

This clonotype was seen a handful of times. The rearrangement links TRBV28 to TRBJ1-6; D unclear. This CDR3 has 13 residues. CDR1 and CDR2 (germline): MDHEN, SYDVKM. V was pared by 8 bases and J by 6 bases, with 11 bases between. This CDR3 is CASLETVNSPLHF. The CDR3 region has the DNA TGTGCCAGCCTAGAGACCGTTAATTCACCCCTCCACTTT.

This clonotype was found a few times. The V gene is TRBV2, the J gene TRBJ1-1; maybe TRBD1 (6 bases). From germline, CDR1 is SNHLY and CDR2 FYNNEI. V gave up 11 bases and J gave up 5 bases, with 15 bases separating them. The CDR3 runs to 12 residues. The CDR3 DNA sequence: TGTGCCGGGAAGACAGGTGTTACTGAAGCTTTCTTT. Translated, it gives CAGKTGVTEAFF.

This clonotype has just a few counts. The rearrangement links TRBV2 to TRBJ2-5; D not resolved. The CDR3 length is 12 residues. CDR1 and CDR2 from the germline V gene are SNHLY and FYNNEI. Trimming removed 6 bases from V and 0 bases from J, with 5 bases in between. The CDR3 DNA reads as TGTGCCAGCAGACTGGACCAAGAGACCCAGTACTTC. It codes for CASRLDQETQYF.

This clonotype was counted a few times. The gene calls are TRBV18 and TRBJ2-5; D is undetermined. Germline CDR1 and CDR2: KGHSH and LQKENI. The CDR3 sequence is 13 residues long. V dropped 5 bases and J dropped 5 bases, with 12 bases sitting between them. CDR3 DNA: TGTGCCAGCTCAGTAGGGTTATTGGAGACCCAGTACTTC. This codes for CASSVGLLETQYF.

V is TRBV29-1 and J is TRBJ2-1, with D possibly TRBD2 on 6 matching bases. CDR1 is SQVTM, CDR2 ANQGSEA, per germline. There are 12 residues in the CDR3. Trimming cost V 8 bases and J 6 bases, with 14 bases left between them. CDR3 loop: CSFSGVVNEQFF. CDR3 sequence (DNA): TGCAGCTTCTCGGGGGTGGTCAATGAGCAGTTCTTC.

In its sample, this clonotype was seen a few times. The chain carries TRBV19 and TRBJ2-5; no clear D. The CDR3 totals 14 residues. V was cut by 8 bases and J by 4 bases, with 17 bases left in between. Germline CDR1 and CDR2: LNHDA and SQIVND (reference sequence). CDR3 sequence (DNA): TGTGCCAGTGGGTCGGGCCAGAGGCGAGAGACCCAGTACTTC. It specifies CASGSGQRRETQYF.

This clonotype was picked up a small number of times. The gene calls are TRBV11-2 and TRBJ1-3; 11 nucleotides agree with TRBD1. CDR3 length equals 19 residues. Losses at the gene ends were 5 bases for V and 9 bases for J; bases not matched to a gene: 21. Germline V gene lookup returns CDR1 SGHAT and CDR2 FQNNGV. CDR3 bases: TGTGCCAGCAGCCTAAACCGGGACAGGGGGAGCGGAGCGGTTGCCACCATATATTTT. The encoded protein is CASSLNRDRGSGAVATIYF.

This chain joins TRBV5-5 and TRBJ2-2, with no clear D. This CDR3 region has 14 residues. CDR1 SGHKS and CDR2 YYEKEE come from the germline V gene (reference sequence). V lost 3 bases and J 2 bases, leaving 8 bases between the germline ends. In nucleotides, the CDR3 is TGTGCCAGCAGCTCTGTAGTTAACACCGGGGAGCTGTTTTTT. It is translated as CASSSVVNTGELFF.

This clonotype was detected ten times or more. The chain uses TRBV6-5 and TRBJ2-5; unclear D gene. Trimming took 11 bases from V and 9 from J, leaving 13 bases between them. CDR1 and CDR2 (germline): MNHEY, SVGAGI. There are 10 residues in the CDR3. The CDR3 loop is CAGRLGAQYF. CDR3 nucleotides: TGTGCCGGACGGCTTGGGGCCCAGTACTTC.

The chain is built from TRBV20-1 and TRBJ2-7; the match to TRBD2 covers 8 bases. CDR3 length: 15 amino acids. With 1 base clipped from V and 7 bases from J, the junction kept 12 bases outside the gene matches. In germline, CDR1 is DFQATT, CDR2 SNEGSKA (reference sequence). CDR3 DNA sequence: TGCAGTGCTAGAGCCAAGCGGGGGACAAGGGAGGAGCAGTACTTC. Residues: CSARAKRGTREEQYF.

The J gene is TRBJ2-7, the V gene TRBV4-3, with 11 nucleotides matching TRBD1. CDR1 LGHNA and CDR2 YSLEER come from the germline V gene. CDR3 size: 13 residues. Trimming cost V 5 bases and J 4 bases; bases outside gene matches: 1. As DNA, the CDR3 is TGCGCCAGCAGCTGGGACAGGGGGTACGAGCAGTACTTC. Translated: CASSWDRGYEQYF.

This clonotype was seen a handful of times. The genes are TRBV6-1 and TRBJ2-1; maybe TRBD1 (6 bases). The CDR3 spans 16 residues. Germline V gene data show CDR1 as MNHNS and CDR2 as SASEGT. With 2 bases removed from V and 2 bases from J, the gap between germline ends came to 13 bases. Written as DNA, the CDR3 is TGTGCCAGCAGTGAATTTCAGGGGTGGCCCTACAATGAGCAGTTCTTC. Translation: CASSEFQGWPYNEQFF.

This sequence joins TRBV27 and TRBJ1-6; possible D gene TRBD1, 5 bases. CDR1 is MNHEY, CDR2 SMNVEV, per germline (reference sequence). The CDR3 spans 12 residues. Trimming stripped 5 bases from V and 7 bases from J, with 6 bases between. The CDR3 is CASSRQNSPLHF. Written as DNA, the CDR3 is TGTGCCAGCAGTAGACAGAATTCACCCCTCCACTTT.

This clonotype was found a few times. The J gene is TRBJ2-7, the V gene TRBV6-1; unclear D gene. There are 11 residues in the CDR3. From germline, CDR1 is MNHNS and CDR2 SASEGT. Trimming took off 4 bases at V and 3 bases at J, with 4 bases between the two ends. The CDR3 DNA follows: TGTGCCAGCAGTGGGGTCTACGAGCAGTACTTC. This gives the protein CASSGVYEQYF.

The sample holds a few counts of this clonotype. The chain carries TRBV29-1 and TRBJ2-5; a weak D match, TRBD2 (7 bases). Deletions cut 7 bases from V and 2 bases from J, with 23 bases between. Germline values: CDR1 SQVTM, CDR2 ANQGSEA. The CDR3 sequence is 16 residues long. In DNA form, the CDR3 reads TGCAGCGCGCCTGGGGTGCGGGGGCCAGGGCAAGAGACCCAGTACTTC. This gives the protein CSAPGVRGPGQETQYF.

This clonotype was seen repeatedly, ten times or more. The chain couples TRBV7-9 to TRBJ2-7; D is perhaps TRBD1 (6 bases). Germline CDR1 is SEHNR and CDR2 is FQNEAQ (reference sequence). CDR3 length: 13 amino acids. V lost 1 base and J 3 bases, leaving 7 bases between the germline ends. CDR3 sequence (DNA): TGTGCCAGCAGCTTAGAGGACAGCTACGAGCAGTACTTC. The encoded protein is CASSLEDSYEQYF.

In its sample, this clonotype was seen many times. The genes are TRBV5-1 and TRBJ2-1; a possible D gene is TRBD1 (6 bases). Trimming left V 4 bases short and J 2 bases short, with 13 bases between. Germline CDR1 reads SGHRS; CDR2 reads YFSETQ. This CDR3 has 15 amino acids. The CDR3 sequence: CASSTTGKPYNEQFF. The CDR3 bases are TGCGCCAGCAGCACAACAGGGAAACCCTACAATGAGCAGTTCTTC.

This CDR3 reads CASSQEFSRVWSGNTIYF. The CDR3, as DNA: TGTGCCAGCAGCCAAGAGTTCTCCCGGGTTTGGTCTGGAAACACCATATATTTT. V gene TRBV4-2 combines with J gene TRBJ1-3; D gene uncertain. Germline values: CDR1 LGHNA, CDR2 YNFKEQ. The CDR3 consists of 18 residues. The ends were cut back, 0 bases at V and 1 base at J, with 16 bases in the middle.

The rearrangement links TRBV7-9 to TRBJ2-2, with D uncertain. Trimming removed 3 bases from V and 3 bases from J, with 11 bases in between. The CDR3 totals 15 residues. Germline loops: CDR1 SEHNR, CDR2 FQNEAQ (reference sequence). CDR3 amino acids: CASSLPDLYTGELFF. In DNA, the CDR3 is TGTGCCAGCAGCTTGCCCGATCTCTACACCGGGGAGCTGTTTTTT.

This clonotype was recorded many times. This sequence joins TRBV2 and TRBJ2-7; a possible D gene is TRBD2 (5 bases). The CDR3 has 13 amino acids. From germline, CDR1 is SNHLY and CDR2 FYNNEI. Trimming removed 8 bases from V and 6 bases from J, with 17 bases in between. CDR3 residues: CASSIQLDLEQYV. As DNA, the CDR3 is TGTGCCAGCTCGATTCAACTAGATCTCGAGCAGTACGTC.